This T cell receptor (beta chain) was documented in a study of T cell responses to AZD1222 COVID-19 vaccine. Sequencing was performed with immunoSEQ multiplex PCR; in TCRdb, only in-frame clones are kept and a portion is missing. The data contain some 84,000 clones, just over 85% of them seen just once; the ten biggest clones take up approximately 7.9%. About this clone: Its matching antigen is unknown.

Study observations and caveats: The CD4 TCRs associated with vaccination extended across spike and predominated at 160-218 and 743-854.

Germline V gives CDR1 MNHEY, CDR2 SVGEGT. This CDR3 is 14 amino acids long. Trimming left V 6 bases short and J 5 bases short, with 17 bases between. This receptor was identified in an adult in good health. The genes are TRBV6-2 or TRBV6-3 and TRBJ2-7, with D tentatively TRBD1 (5 bases). Here the sequenced sample was peripheral blood, taken on day 0 of AZD1222 vaccination. Here the CDR3 DNA reads TGTGCCAGCAGCCCGCAGGGTTCATTGGACGAGCAGTACTTC. Translated, it gives CASSPQGSLDEQYF.